The 8 T cell receptor beta chains reported below all come from one sample, sequenced in a study of blood T cells in healthy people across ages. Next came a second PCR, run for 7 to 11 cycles, which used a sample-barcoded 5' primer along with a J-beta primer mix. TCRdb fed the 5' RACE reads into MiXCR, producing one record per CDR3 protein. The sample contains under 2,000,000 distinct CDR3 sequences, roughly 49% of which appear only once. Sample: blood. The receptors were sampled from a woman aged 40 to 50 in good health.

The chain carries TRBV29-1 and TRBJ1-4; D is perhaps TRBD1 (6 bases). V gave up 3 bases and J gave up 7 bases, with 21 bases separating them. Germline V gene sequence: CDR1 SQVTM, CDR2 ANQGSEA. This CDR3 has 16 residues. CDR3 bases: TGCAGCGTTGAGGGCTGGGACACGGAAAAACTTGAAAAACTGTTTTTT. Translated: CSVEGWDTEKLEKLFF.

This chain joins TRBV20-1 and TRBJ2-3, with 11 bases lining up with TRBD2. Germline CDR1 DFQATT, CDR2 SNEGSKA (reference sequence). After removal of 3 bases from V and 7 bases from J, the junction contained 12 bases not matched to a gene. The CDR3 contains 16 residues. CDR3 coding DNA: TGCAGTGCTAGGGGGGGGGGACTAGCGGAACGAAATACGCAGTATTTT. Translated, it gives CSARGGGLAERNTQYF.

The CDR3 region is CAIKVRVLSTEAFF. CDR3 bases: TGTGCCATAAAGGTTAGGGTCCTCTCCACTGAAGCTTTCTTT. The V and J genes are TRBV10-3 and TRBJ1-1; D remains unclear. This CDR3 is 14 amino acids long. From germline, CDR1 is ENHRY and CDR2 SYGVKD. Trimming pared 9 bases from V and 4 bases from J, leaving 18 bases between.

This chain uses TRBV5-1 with TRBJ2-3; no clear D gene. V lost 8 bases and J lost 0, with 13 bases in between. This CDR3 is 14 amino acids long. Germline CDR1 reads SGHRS; CDR2 reads YFSETQ. CDR3 sequence (DNA): TGCGCCAGTACGCAAACTTGGAGCACAGATACGCAGTATTTT. Its translation is CASTQTWSTDTQYF.

The V gene is TRBV5-5, the J gene TRBJ2-7; 11 bases are a match to TRBD2. CDR1 and CDR2 from the germline V gene are SGHKS and YYEKEE (reference sequence). Unmatched junction bases numbered 13, after V lost 5 bases and J lost 12 bases. The CDR3 loop spans 14 amino acids. The CDR3 DNA sequence: TGTGCCAGCAGTTTTAGCGGGGGGGCCGCCAATCCGTACTTC. This gives the protein CASSFSGGAANPYF.

This clonotype was counted only a few times. CDR3 DNA sequence: TGTGCCAGCAGTCAACCACAAGGGTGGGACCCCTACGAGCAGTACTTC. The encoded protein is CASSQPQGWDPYEQYF. The V call is TRBV6-6, the J call TRBJ2-7; D may correspond to TRBD1 or TRBD2 (5 bases each). This CDR3 has 16 residues. Trimming took 5 bases from V and 2 from J, leaving 19 bases between them. Germline-derived CDR1 and CDR2 are MNHNY and SVGAGI (reference sequence).

The sample holds a few counts of this clonotype. The chain is built from TRBV4-3 and TRBJ2-6; possibly TRBD2 for D (5 bases). With 1 base removed from V and 0 bases from J, the gap between germline ends came to 7 bases. Germline V gene lookup returns CDR1 LGHNA and CDR2 YSLEER. This CDR3 has 16 amino acids. DNA for the CDR3: TGCGCCAGCAGCCAAGTGAGGGTCTCTGGGGCCAACGTCCTGACTTTC. Protein: CASSQVRVSGANVLTF.

The J gene is TRBJ1-2, the V gene TRBV18; D is unresolved. The germline V and J ends were trimmed by 6 bases and 4 bases, with 12 bases remaining between them. The CDR3 spans 13 residues. The germline gives CDR1 KGHSH, CDR2 LQKENI. CDR3 sequence reads: CASSPGLFYGYTF. CDR3 nucleotides: TGTGCCAGCTCCCCGGGTCTGTTCTATGGCTACACCTTC.